This T cell receptor (beta chain) was sequenced in a study of molecular identifiers for immune sequencing clone quantification. Per the germline V gene, CDR1 is PRHDT and CDR2 is FYEKMQ (reference sequence). CDR3 length: 17 amino acids. The V gene end was trimmed by 4 bases and the J gene end by 2 bases; junction bases not matched to a gene: 5. With regard to this clonotype: Its antigen is unknown.

TCRdb re-analysed the PCR reads in MiXCR, keeping a single row per CDR3 protein. Counted here are 490,000 or so distinct CDR3 sequences, around 21% occurring once; the ten biggest clones make up roughly 0.81%. With 10%, 30% or 50% of RNA, about 20,000 to 1,000,000 naive CD8 T cells were sequenced. Based on a CD8+CD4-CCR7+CD45RA+ profile, naive CD8 T cells were sorted. Overall study findings and caveats: Highly expanded clone sizes could be underestimated by identical TCR molecules sharing a barcode.

The source is a human donor in good health. Some libraries in this study had Jurkat cell RNA spiked in. The chain combines TRBV13 with TRBJ2-1; 13 bases agree with TRBD2. Input material: naive CD8+ T cells from blood, with Jurkat cell RNA spiked in. The subset: FACS-sorted CD8+CD4-CCR7+CD45RA+ naive T cells. CDR3 DNA: TGTGCCAGCAGCTCAGGACTAGCGGGAGTTGCCTACAATGAGCAGTTCTTC. Protein sequence: CASSSGLAGVAYNEQFF. Complete variable domain (other parts from reference TRBV13 and TRBJ2-1): AAGVIQSPRHLIKEKRETATLKCYPIPRHDTVYWYQQGPGQDPQFLISFYEKMQSDKGSIPDRFSAQQFSDYHSELNMSSLELGDSALYFCASSSGLAGVAYNEQFFGPGTRLTVL.